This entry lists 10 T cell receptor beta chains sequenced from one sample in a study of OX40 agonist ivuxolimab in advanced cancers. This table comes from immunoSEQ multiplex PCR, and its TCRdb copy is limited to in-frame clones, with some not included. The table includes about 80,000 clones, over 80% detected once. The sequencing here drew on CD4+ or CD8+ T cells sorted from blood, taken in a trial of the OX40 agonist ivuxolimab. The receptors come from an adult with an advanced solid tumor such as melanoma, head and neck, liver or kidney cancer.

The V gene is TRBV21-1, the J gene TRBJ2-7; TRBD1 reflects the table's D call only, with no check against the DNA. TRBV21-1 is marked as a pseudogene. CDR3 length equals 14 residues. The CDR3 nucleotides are TGTGCCAGCAGCAAAGAACCAGGGGACTACGAGCAGTACTTC. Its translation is CASSKEPGDYEQYF.

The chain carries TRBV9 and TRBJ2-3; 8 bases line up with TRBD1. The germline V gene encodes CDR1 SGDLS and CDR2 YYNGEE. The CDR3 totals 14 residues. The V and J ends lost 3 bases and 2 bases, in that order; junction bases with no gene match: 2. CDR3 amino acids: CASSAGGNTDTQYF. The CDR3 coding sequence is TGTGCCAGCAGCGCAGGGGGCAACACAGATACGCAGTATTTT.

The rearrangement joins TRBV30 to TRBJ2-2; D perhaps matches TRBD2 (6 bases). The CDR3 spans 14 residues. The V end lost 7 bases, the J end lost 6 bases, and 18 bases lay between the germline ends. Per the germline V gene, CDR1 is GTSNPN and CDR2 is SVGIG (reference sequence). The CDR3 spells CASNLGGSPGELFF. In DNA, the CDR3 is TGTGCCTCCAACTTGGGGGGATCCCCCGGGGAGCTGTTTTTT. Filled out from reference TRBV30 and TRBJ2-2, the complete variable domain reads SQTIHQWPATLVQPVGSPLSLECTVEGTSNPNLYWYRQAAGRGLQLLFYSVGIGQISSEVPQNLSASRPQDRQFILSSKKLLLSDSGFYLCASNLGGSPGELFFGEGSRLTVL.

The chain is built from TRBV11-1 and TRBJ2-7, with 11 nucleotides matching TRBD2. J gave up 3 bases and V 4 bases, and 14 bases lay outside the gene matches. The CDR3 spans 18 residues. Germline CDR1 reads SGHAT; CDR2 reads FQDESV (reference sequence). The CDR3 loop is CASSWAQGSGGAGYEQYF. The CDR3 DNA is TGTGCCAGCAGCTGGGCTCAAGGTAGCGGGGGGGCCGGCTACGAGCAGTACTTC.

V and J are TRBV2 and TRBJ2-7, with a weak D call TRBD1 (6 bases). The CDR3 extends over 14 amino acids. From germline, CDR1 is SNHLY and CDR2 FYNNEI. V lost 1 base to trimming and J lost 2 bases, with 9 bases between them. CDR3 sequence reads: CASSEGQVTYEQYF. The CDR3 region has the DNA TGTGCCAGCAGTGAAGGACAGGTCACCTACGAGCAGTACTTC.

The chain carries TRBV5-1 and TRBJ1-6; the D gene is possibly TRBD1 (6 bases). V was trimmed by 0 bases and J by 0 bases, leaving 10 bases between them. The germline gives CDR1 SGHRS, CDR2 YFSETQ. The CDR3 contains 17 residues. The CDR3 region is CASSLEDSRSYNSPLHF. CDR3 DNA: TGCGCCAGCAGCTTGGAGGACAGCCGCTCCTATAATTCACCCCTCCACTTT.

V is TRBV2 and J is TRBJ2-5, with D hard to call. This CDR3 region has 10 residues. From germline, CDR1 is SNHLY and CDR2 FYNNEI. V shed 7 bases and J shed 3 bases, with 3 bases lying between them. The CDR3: CASMEETQYF. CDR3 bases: TGTGCCAGCATGGAAGAGACCCAGTACTTC. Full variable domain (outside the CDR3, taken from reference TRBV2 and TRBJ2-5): EPEVTQTPSHQVTQMGQEVILRCVPISNHLYFYWYRQILGQKVEFLVSFYNNEISEKSEIFDDQFSVERPDGSNFTLKIRSTKLEDSAMYFCASMEETQYFGPGTRLLVL.

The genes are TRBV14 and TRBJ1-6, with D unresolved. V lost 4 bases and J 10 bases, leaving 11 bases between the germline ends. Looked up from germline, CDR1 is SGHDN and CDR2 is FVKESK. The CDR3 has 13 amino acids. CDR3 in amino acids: CASSLAGQSPLHF. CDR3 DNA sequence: TGTGCCAGCAGCCTGGCGGGTCAATCACCCCTCCACTTT.

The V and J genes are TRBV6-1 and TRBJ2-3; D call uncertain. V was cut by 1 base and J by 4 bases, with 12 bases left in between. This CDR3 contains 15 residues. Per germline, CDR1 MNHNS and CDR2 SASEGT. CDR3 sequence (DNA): TGTGCCAGCAGTGAAGAAACATATTATGCAGATACGCAGTATTTT. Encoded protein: CASSEETYYADTQYF.

The CDR3 protein is CASSPTWSNQPQHF. As DNA, the CDR3 is TGTGCCAGCAGCCCGACTTGGAGCAATCAGCCCCAGCATTTT. The V gene is TRBV7-9, the J gene TRBJ1-5; D gene ambiguous. V gave up 5 bases and J gave up 1 base, with 9 bases separating them. The V gene's germline CDR1 is SEHNR and CDR2 FQNEAQ (reference sequence). The CDR3 extends over 14 amino acids.